Shown below are 2 T cell receptor beta chains from a single sample sequenced in a study of shared clonotypes between healthy human individuals. Generated by immunoSEQ multiplex PCR, the TCRdb table keeps only in-frame clones and is missing some. Here the sample spans around 550,000 clones, around 96% being singletons. Positive CCR7 selection of CD45RO-negative cells yielded the naive CD8 cells, and terminally differentiated effector memory CD45RA+ cells were excluded. Sequencing used naive CD8+ T cells sorted from blood. These receptors were collected from a woman in her thirties in good health.

This rearrangement joins TRBV13 to TRBJ1-1; the D gene is possibly TRBD1 (6 bases). The CDR3 runs 17 residues. With 0 bases removed from V and 0 bases from J, the gap between germline ends came to 14 bases. Germline V lookup: CDR1 PRHDT, CDR2 FYEKMQ (reference sequence). CDR3 in DNA: TGTGCCAGCAGCTTAGGCCGAACAGGGTACATGAACACTGAAGCTTTCTTT. Residues: CASSLGRTGYMNTEAFF.

The chain carries TRBV9 and TRBJ1-5; D unclear. V was trimmed by 4 bases and J by 8 bases, leaving 13 bases between them. In germline, CDR1 is SGDLS, CDR2 YYNGEE. The CDR3 has 13 residues. Here the CDR3 DNA reads TGTGCCAGCAGCCCGCACCCCGCAGAGCCCCAGCATTTT. As protein: CASSPHPAEPQHF.